This T cell receptor beta chain was recorded in a study of T cells in Graves' hyperthyroidism and ophthalmopathy. What was amplified from RNA transcripts were TCR beta CDR3 regions. A set of HTBI primers served as the primers for a first-round RT-PCR of the TCR CDR3. A single record per CDR3 protein comes from TCRdb applying MiXCR to the multiplex PCR reads. The repertoire holds about 400,000 distinct CDR3 sequences, with approximately 14% as singletons. The CDR3 has 13 residues. V was shortened by 5 bases and J by 1 base, with 9 bases between the two germline ends. The germline V gene has CDR1 SGHVS and CDR2 FNYEAQ. In its sample, this clonotype was seen a few times.

The chain combines TRBV7-6 with TRBJ2-7, with D possibly matching TRBD1 (5 bases). Sequencing used blood. This clonotype originated in a woman between 55 and 75 years old with Graves' ophthalmopathy. DNA of the CDR3: TGTGCCAGCAGCCCCCGACAGTCCTACGAGCAGTACTTC. Translating it yields CASSPRQSYEQYF.